This TCR beta chain comes out of a study of blood T cell repertoires in COVID-19. Clones were read by immunoSEQ multiplex PCR, and TCRdb kept only the in-frame ones, dropping some. The table has 290,000 or so clones, roughly 92% seen once; the top ten hold 2.2%. Seattle enrolled patients during active infection and tracked them longitudinally. V lost 6 bases and J lost 6; bases outside the gene matches: 5. The V gene's germline CDR1 is SNHLY and CDR2 FYNNEI. The CDR3 loop spans 13 amino acids. The sample comprised peripheral blood. This receptor was taken from a woman aged 25 to 39 with COVID-19, enrolled during active disease. V and J are TRBV2 and TRBJ1-2; 9 bases agree with TRBD1. CDR3 sequence (DNA): TGTGCCAGCAGGGTGGGACAGGGAAATGGCTACACCTTC. Amino acid sequence: CASRVGQGNGYTF.